These 28 T cell receptor beta chains were all obtained from the same sample, sequenced in a study of blood T cell repertoires in COVID-19. The table came from immunoSEQ multiplex PCR; TCRdb's copy has only in-frame clones and leaves some out. This sample carries about 100,000 clones, about 86% of them seen once, and the ten largest clones take under 5.5%. Sequenced sample: peripheral blood. The receptors stem from a human donor in a cohort sampled during active COVID-19.

The genes are TRBV19 and TRBJ2-2, with D maybe TRBD1 (5 bases). V dropped 5 bases and J dropped 6 bases, with 16 bases sitting between them. The CDR3 length is 15 residues. CDR1 is LNHDA and CDR2 is SQIVND in the germline V gene (reference sequence). The CDR3, as DNA: TGTGCCAGTAGTCCAGGGTGGGCCCGGTCCGGGGAGCTGTTTTTT. Translation: CASSPGWARSGELFF.

This chain links TRBV12-3 or TRBV12-4 with TRBJ1-6; no clear D. The CDR3 is 13 amino acids. The V end lost 4 bases, the J end lost 7 bases, and 8 bases lay between the germline ends. The CDR3 coding sequence is TGTGCCAGCAGTTGGGCCGTGAATTCACCCCTCCACTTT. This encodes CASSWAVNSPLHF.

The rearrangement uses TRBV10-2 and TRBJ2-5; 8 bases match TRBD2. The CDR3 runs 15 residues. Germline loops: CDR1 WSHSY, CDR2 SAAADI. After removal of 6 bases from V and 2 bases from J, the junction contained 8 bases not matched to a gene. The CDR3: CASRGSGRAQETQYF. The CDR3 bases are TGCGCCAGCAGGGGGAGCGGGAGAGCTCAAGAGACCCAGTACTTC.

CDR3 loop: CASRHDREAFF. The CDR3 DNA follows: TGTGCCAGCAGACATGACAGGGAAGCTTTCTTT. The chain couples TRBV28 to TRBJ1-1; weak D call: TRBD1 (6 bases). With 6 bases removed from V and 8 bases from J, the gap between germline ends came to 10 bases. The CDR3 consists of 11 residues. Germline CDR1 is MDHEN and CDR2 is SYDVKM.

J is TRBJ1-4 and V is TRBV7-9; D is undetermined. Trimming pared 6 bases from V and 5 bases from J, leaving 10 bases between. Per the germline V gene, CDR1 is SEHNR and CDR2 is FQNEAQ (reference sequence). This CDR3 region has 13 residues. The CDR3 protein is CASREGINEKLFF. The CDR3 nucleotides are TGTGCCAGCAGGGAGGGAATAAATGAAAAACTGTTTTTT.

V is TRBV6-4 and J is TRBJ2-3; TRBD1 matches at 8 bases. V trimming: 11 bases; J trimming: 3 bases; junction bases outside the gene matches: 10. Germline V CDR1 and CDR2: MRHNA, SNTAGT. The CDR3 spans 14 residues. The CDR3 sequence: CAPAKGQVTDTQYF. As DNA, the CDR3 is TGTGCCCCAGCAAAGGGACAGGTAACAGATACGCAGTATTTT.

V gene TRBV5-8 combines with J gene TRBJ2-2; no clear D. In germline, CDR1 is SGHTS, CDR2 YDEGEE. The length of the CDR3 is 12 residues. The V and J ends lost 5 bases and 6 bases respectively, with 8 bases between them. The CDR3 loop reads CASRLTAGELFF. CDR3 sequence (DNA): TGTGCCAGCAGGTTAACAGCCGGGGAGCTGTTTTTT. The full variable domain, rest sourced from reference TRBV5-8 and TRBJ2-2, is EAGVTQSPTHLIKTRGQQATLRCSPISGHTSVYWYQQALGLGLQFLLWYDEGEERNRGNFPPRFSGRQFPNYSSELNVNALELEDSALYLCASRLTAGELFFGEGSRLTVL.

The chain uses TRBV29-1 and TRBJ2-3, with 12 bases that match TRBD2. The CDR3 extends over 15 amino acids. Germline CDR1 reads SQVTM; CDR2 reads ANQGSEA. J was trimmed by 2 bases and V by 6 bases; bases with no gene match: 6. Here the CDR3 reads CSVLTSGSITDTQYF. CDR3 bases: TGCAGCGTATTGACTAGCGGGAGTATCACAGATACGCAGTATTTT.

The V gene is TRBV7-9, the J gene TRBJ2-3; 10 bases are shared with TRBD2. CDR1 and CDR2 (germline): SEHNR, FQNEAQ (reference sequence). There are 16 residues in the CDR3. V shed 2 bases, J shed 6 bases, and the junction held 8 bases outside the gene matches. CDR3 in DNA: TGTGCCAGCAGCTTATTGAAGACTAGCGGGTTGGATACGCAGTATTTT. Translation: CASSLLKTSGLDTQYF.

The chain carries TRBV12-3 or TRBV12-4 and TRBJ2-1, with 7 bases identical to TRBD1. With 4 bases clipped from V and 11 bases from J, the junction kept 5 bases outside the gene matches. The length of the CDR3 is 12 residues. The CDR3 sequence: CASSSTQGKQFF. The CDR3 nucleotides are TGTGCCAGCAGTTCCACACAGGGGAAGCAGTTCTTC.

The CDR3, as DNA: TGCAGTGCTAGTTACGGGTACAATCAGCCCCAGCATTTT. This gives the protein CSASYGYNQPQHF. The rearrangement uses TRBV20-1 and TRBJ1-5, with D hard to call. Germline V gene data show CDR1 as DFQATT and CDR2 as SNEGSKA (reference sequence). This CDR3 spans 13 amino acids. V was pared by 3 bases and J by 3 bases, with 9 bases between.

This clone was picked up one time. As DNA, the CDR3 is TGTGCCAGCAGTTTTGGCAGGAACTATGGCTACACCTTC. Protein product: CASSFGRNYGYTF. The chain couples TRBV6-6 to TRBJ1-2, with no clear D. Germline values: CDR1 MNHNY, CDR2 SVGAGI (reference sequence). Trimming stripped 4 bases from V and 2 bases from J, with 8 bases between. The CDR3 totals 13 residues.

The chain combines TRBV28 with TRBJ2-7; TRBD2 is a possible D gene (6 bases). Germline V gene lookup returns CDR1 MDHEN and CDR2 SYDVKM. The V gene lost 6 bases and the J gene lost 2 bases, with 11 bases spanning the gap. The CDR3 loop spans 13 amino acids. CDR3 nucleotides: TGTGCCAGCAGGGACTCGGGGGCCTACGAGCAGTACTTC. It codes for CASRDSGAYEQYF.

This clone was seen only a few times. The genes are TRBV9 and TRBJ1-6, with D possibly matching TRBD1 (6 bases). CDR3 length: 15 residues. Germline V gene lookup returns CDR1 SGDLS and CDR2 YYNGEE. V lost 0 bases, J lost 10 bases, and 14 bases lay in between. CDR3 protein: CASSVDGGGNSPLHF. CDR3 DNA sequence: TGTGCCAGCAGCGTAGATGGTGGGGGCAACTCACCCCTCCACTTT.

The chain joins TRBV5-5 to TRBJ2-7; the match to TRBD2 covers 8 bases. This CDR3 comprises 15 residues. V lost 3 bases and J lost 3; bases outside the gene matches: 8. Germline loops: CDR1 SGHKS, CDR2 YYEKEE (reference sequence). The CDR3 DNA reads TGTGCCAGCAGCTCCCGGGGGGGGCGGAACTACGAGCAGTACTTC. Its protein product is CASSSRGGRNYEQYF.

CDR3 sequence: CASSPGNEQFF. The CDR3 nucleotides read TGCGCCAGCAGCCCCGGTAATGAGCAGTTCTTC. This chain links TRBV5-1 with TRBJ2-1; D is uncertain. Germline lookup yields CDR1 SGHRS and CDR2 YFSETQ. The CDR3 runs 11 residues. V lost 4 bases and J 7 bases, leaving 6 bases between the germline ends.

The chain uses TRBV2 and TRBJ2-7; 8 nucleotides match TRBD1. This CDR3 spans 14 amino acids. CDR1 is SNHLY, CDR2 FYNNEI, per germline. The trim removed 3 bases at V and 4 bases at J, leaving 5 bases unmatched. The CDR3 loop is CASSEGQVSYEQYF. The CDR3 DNA reads TGTGCCAGCAGTGAGGGACAGGTATCTTACGAGCAGTACTTC.

This chain joins TRBV5-6 and TRBJ1-2, with TRBD1 matching over 8 bases. Trimming cost V 5 bases and J 6 bases; bases outside gene matches: 6. The CDR3 has 13 amino acids. Germline loops: CDR1 SGHDT, CDR2 YYEEEE. CDR3 sequence: CASSPGTGDGYTF. The CDR3 nucleotides are TGTGCCAGCAGTCCCGGGACAGGAGATGGCTACACCTTC.

The chain uses TRBV27 and TRBJ2-3, with 10 positions matching TRBD1. This CDR3 is 15 amino acids long. V lost 5 bases to trimming and J lost 9 bases; unmatched junction nucleotides: 11. Germline V gives CDR1 MNHEY, CDR2 SMNVEV (reference sequence). The CDR3 DNA sequence: TGTGCCAGCAGTCCGACGGGACAGGGGATTGTGACGCAGTATTTT. It yields the protein CASSPTGQGIVTQYF.

In its sample, this clone was seen a few times. The chain has TRBV7-9 and TRBJ2-3, with TRBD2 matching over 10 bases. Trimming at V came to 5 bases and at J to 3 bases, leaving 5 bases not matched to a gene. Germline CDR1 and CDR2: SEHNR and FQNEAQ (reference sequence). The CDR3 consists of 15 residues. CDR3 loop: CASSPGLADTDTQYF. The CDR3 coding sequence is TGTGCCAGCAGCCCTGGACTAGCGGATACAGATACGCAGTATTTT.

As DNA, the CDR3 is TGCGCCAGCAGCTTGGGACAGGTTCCGTACGAGCAGTACTTC. Its protein product is CASSLGQVPYEQYF. The chain joins TRBV5-1 to TRBJ2-7; a weak D match, TRBD1 (6 bases). Germline V CDR1 and CDR2: SGHRS, YFSETQ. The CDR3 sequence is 14 residues long. V was shortened by 0 bases and J by 4 bases, with 11 bases between the two germline ends.

This sequence joins TRBV6-4 and TRBJ2-7, with 8 bases that match TRBD1. The CDR3 runs 15 residues. The V segment lost 7 bases and the J segment 2 bases; nucleotides outside the gene matches: 10. The germline V gene has CDR1 MRHNA and CDR2 SNTAGT. The CDR3 coding sequence is TGTGCCAGCAACGAAACCGGGACAGGAACCTACGAGCAGTACTTC. Translation gives CASNETGTGTYEQYF.

The J gene is TRBJ1-5, the V gene TRBV7-8; 7 bases align to TRBD1. The V gene end was trimmed by 5 bases and the J gene end by 4 bases; junction bases not matched to a gene: 8. CDR1 SGHVS and CDR2 FQNEAQ come from the germline V gene. The CDR3 length is 15 residues. The CDR3, as DNA: TGTGCCAGCAGCGCTTCCGGGACAGCAAATCAGCCCCAGCATTTT. The encoded protein is CASSASGTANQPQHF.

The chain employs TRBV28 and TRBJ1-4; 7 bases align to TRBD1. Germline loops: CDR1 MDHEN, CDR2 SYDVKM. The CDR3 has 15 residues. V trimming: 2 bases; J trimming: 7 bases; junction bases outside the gene matches: 7. The CDR3 DNA is TGTGCCAGCAGTTTAGGAGGACAGGAGGCTGAAAAACTGTTTTTT. Its protein is CASSLGGQEAEKLFF.

V usage is TRBV28 and J usage is TRBJ2-3; the match to TRBD1 covers 10 bases. This CDR3 spans 18 amino acids. V lost 4 bases and J lost 4; bases outside the gene matches: 14. Germline CDR1 is MDHEN and CDR2 is SYDVKM. The CDR3 DNA sequence: TGTGCCAGCAGTTCCCCCCTGGGACAGGGGATGCGGCCAGATACGCAGTATTTT. It codes for CASSSPLGQGMRPDTQYF.

The chain combines TRBV14 with TRBJ2-7; D is ambiguous. V dropped 8 bases and J dropped 6 bases, with 11 bases sitting between them. The CDR3 is made up of 11 amino acids. From germline, CDR1 is SGHDN and CDR2 FVKESK. This CDR3 is CASSGYGEQYF. CDR3 DNA sequence: TGTGCCAGCTCCGGTTATGGCGAGCAGTACTTC.

The chain links TRBV13 to TRBJ2-1; D remains unclear. The CDR3 consists of 13 residues. Trimming cost V 6 bases and J 5 bases, with 11 bases left between them. The germline V gene has CDR1 PRHDT and CDR2 FYEKMQ (reference sequence). CDR3 nucleotide sequence: TGTGCCAGCAGGTCGAGACTCCACAATGAGCAGTTCTTC. Translation: CASRSRLHNEQFF.

V gene TRBV5-1 combines with J gene TRBJ2-5, with 10 bases fitting TRBD2. The CDR3 totals 16 residues. Trimming cost V 1 base and J 5 bases; bases outside gene matches: 8. The germline V gene encodes CDR1 SGHRS and CDR2 YFSETQ. The CDR3 here is CASSLTSGTSSETQYF. CDR3 nucleotides: TGCGCCAGCAGCTTGACTAGCGGGACAAGTTCGGAGACCCAGTACTTC.